The 20 T cell receptor beta chains listed next were all sequenced from one sample in a study of regulatory T cells in long-lasting Graves disease. Combining iRepertoire HTBI primers with Arm-PCR of CDR3 regions, the authors built TCR beta libraries. MiXCR, applied by TCRdb to the multiplex PCR reads, yields one record per CDR3 protein. The table has 350,000 to 450,000 distinct CDR3 sequences, approximately 15% seen once. Time point of the sample: newly diagnosed GD, antithyroid drugs for less than 3 months. Scientists built the TCR library using RNA that was extracted from PBMCs. The same data also went into a second study, on T cells in Graves' hyperthyroidism and ophthalmopathy.

Material: peripheral blood mononuclear cells (PBMCs), obtained at new diagnosis, from a patient treated with antithyroid drugs. These receptor sequences come from a man aged 35 to 55 with Graves disease.

The sample holds many counts of this clonotype. The genes are TRBV28 and TRBJ1-1, with D possibly TRBD1 on 6 matching bases. V lost 2 bases, J lost 4 bases, and 14 bases lay in between. The germline gives CDR1 MDHEN, CDR2 SYDVKM. This CDR3 has 15 residues. The chain's CDR3 is CASSLHGGGFTEAFF. The CDR3 nucleotides read TGTGCCAGCAGTTTACATGGGGGGGGCTTCACTGAAGCTTTCTTT.

The chain combines TRBV5-4 with TRBJ2-2, with TRBD2 matching over 7 bases. Germline CDR1 is SGHNT and CDR2 is YYREEE (reference sequence). This CDR3 region has 16 residues. Losses at the gene ends were 0 bases for V and 2 bases for J; bases not matched to a gene: 4. The CDR3: CASSLDPGGNTGELFF. Here the CDR3 DNA reads TGTGCCAGCAGCTTGGATCCGGGAGGAAACACCGGGGAGCTGTTTTTT.

This clonotype occurred many times. The chain recombines TRBV5-4 with TRBJ2-5, with 10 bases matching TRBD1. The V and J ends lost 4 bases and 1 base, in that order; junction bases with no gene match: 4. CDR3 size: 15 residues. The germline gives CDR1 SGHNT, CDR2 YYREEE (reference sequence). For the CDR3, the DNA is TGTGCCAGCAGCCCCCGGGACAGGGGCCAAGAGACCCAGTACTTC. Amino acids: CASSPRDRGQETQYF.

A word on this clonotype: This could be a read error, since a much larger clone is one nucleotide away. The chain carries TRBV24-1 and TRBJ2-5, with 7 nucleotides matching TRBD2. The germline V gene encodes CDR1 KGHDR and CDR2 SFDVKD. The CDR3 has 15 amino acids. V lost 1 base, J lost 11 bases, and 12 bases stayed unmatched. The CDR3 reads CATSDFGGGFGEQYF. DNA for the CDR3: TGTGCCACCAGTGATTTTGGGGGGGGGTTCGGTGAGCAGTACTTC.

This clonotype was seen a handful of times. This sequence joins TRBV28 and TRBJ2-4; D is unresolved. Germline V lookup: CDR1 MDHEN, CDR2 SYDVKM. The CDR3 loop spans 12 amino acids. V was clipped by 5 bases and J by 5 bases, with 7 bases between them. The CDR3 reads CASSPVQNIQYF. CDR3 coding DNA: TGTGCCAGCAGTCCCGTCCAAAACATTCAGTACTTC.

At least ten counts were recorded for this clonotype. The rearrangement links TRBV2 to TRBJ1-5, with a tentative D call TRBD1 (6 bases). CDR3 size: 15 residues. The germline gives CDR1 SNHLY, CDR2 FYNNEI. Trimming left V 5 bases short and J 2 bases short, with 13 bases between. In DNA form, the CDR3 reads TGTGCCAGCAGTAAGGGGGTCGGTGGCAATCAGCCCCAGCATTTT. This sequence encodes CASSKGVGGNQPQHF.

This clonotype has a count of ten or more. The rearrangement uses TRBV5-1 and TRBJ2-1; 10 bases fit TRBD2. V trimming: 3 bases; J trimming: 3 bases; junction bases outside the gene matches: 6. There are 16 residues in the CDR3. The germline gives CDR1 SGHRS, CDR2 YFSETQ. CDR3 in amino acids: CASSSLAGGFYNEQFF. For the CDR3, the DNA is TGCGCCAGCAGCTCGTTAGCGGGGGGTTTCTACAATGAGCAGTTCTTC.

This clonotype was counted ten times or more. The rearrangement joins TRBV30 to TRBJ1-5, with D possibly being TRBD1 (5 bases). CDR3 size: 15 residues. Trimming took off 4 bases at V and 12 bases at J, with 25 bases between the two ends. CDR1 GTSNPN and CDR2 SVGIG come from the germline V gene (reference sequence). DNA of the CDR3: TGTGCCTGGACCTCCCCGGGTAGGGGAGCAAAAAACCAGCATTTT. Translation gives CAWTSPGRGAKNQHF.

This clonotype was observed at least ten times. The gene calls are TRBV20-1 and TRBJ2-4, with 7 bases identical to TRBD1. Per germline, CDR1 DFQATT and CDR2 SNEGSKA (reference sequence). The J segment lost 1 base and the V segment lost 0 bases, leaving 6 bases of the junction unmatched. There are 16 residues in the CDR3. CDR3 protein: CSARETGIWAKNIQYF. The CDR3 DNA sequence: TGCAGTGCTAGAGAGACAGGGATTTGGGCCAAAAACATTCAGTACTTC.

This clonotype was counted only a few times. The gene calls are TRBV18 and TRBJ2-4, with D possibly matching TRBD1 (6 bases). Germline V CDR1 and CDR2: KGHSH, LQKENI. V shed 2 bases and J shed 3 bases, with 14 bases lying between them. The CDR3 contains 16 residues. The CDR3: CASSPTRRGGKNIQYF. As DNA, the CDR3 is TGTGCCAGCTCACCAACTCGCAGGGGTGGCAAAAACATTCAGTACTTC.

This clonotype came up many times. This chain uses TRBV15 with TRBJ2-3, with 8 nucleotides matching TRBD2. The V gene's germline CDR1 is LNHNV and CDR2 YYDKDF (reference sequence). V dropped 4 bases and J dropped 2; count of bases not matched to a gene: 5. The CDR3 is 15 residues long. The CDR3: CATSNGLALTDTQYF. CDR3 in DNA: TGTGCCACCAGCAACGGACTAGCCCTCACAGATACGCAGTATTTT.

This clonotype was seen at least ten times. The chain links TRBV29-1 to TRBJ2-4; possible D gene TRBD2, 5 bases. Trimming stripped 5 bases from V and 0 bases from J, with 17 bases between. This CDR3 is 16 amino acids long. Looked up from germline, CDR1 is SQVTM and CDR2 is ANQGSEA. The CDR3 nucleotides are TGCAGCGTTCCCGGGGTTAGGGATTTAGCCAAAAACATTCAGTACTTC. Protein sequence: CSVPGVRDLAKNIQYF. Based on the CDR3 plus reference TRBV29-1 and TRBJ2-4, the full variable domain is SAVISQKPSRDICQRGTSLTIQCQVDSQVTMMFWYRQQPGQSLTLIATANQGSEATYESGFVIDKFPISRPNLTFSTLTVSNMSPEDSSIYLCSVPGVRDLAKNIQYFGAGTRLSVL.

The chain links TRBV6-1 to TRBJ1-6; D remains ambiguous. This CDR3 has 14 residues. Trimming pared 6 bases from V and 11 bases from J, leaving 17 bases between. CDR1 and CDR2 from the germline V gene are MNHNS and SASEGT. CDR3 sequence (DNA): TGTGCCAGCAGCTCTTTCCGACCGGGTCCACCCCTCCACTTT. Protein product: CASSSFRPGPPLHF.

The rearrangement joins TRBV5-1 to TRBJ2-1; D not certain. Germline V gives CDR1 SGHRS, CDR2 YFSETQ. The CDR3 covers 12 residues. V was shortened by 4 bases and J by 2 bases, with 4 bases between the two germline ends. CDR3 loop: CASSRTYNEQFF. The CDR3 nucleotides are TGCGCCAGCAGCCGGACCTACAATGAGCAGTTCTTC. Supplemented by reference TRBV5-1 and TRBJ2-1, the full variable domain reads KAGVTQTPRYLIKTRGQQVTLSCSPISGHRSVSWYQQTPGQGLQFLFEYFSETQRNKGNFPGRFSGRQFSNSRSEMNVSTLELGDSALYLCASSRTYNEQFFGPGTRLTVL.

This clonotype has a handful of counts. One base away lies a much larger clone, so this may be a sequencing read error. V is TRBV11-2 and J is TRBJ2-5; no reliable D call. Deletions cut 5 bases from V and 5 bases from J, with 15 bases between. This CDR3 comprises 14 residues. Per the germline V gene, CDR1 is SGHAT and CDR2 is FQNNGV. The CDR3 here is CASSGNAVAETQYF. CDR3 nucleotide sequence: TGTGCCAGCAGCGGAAATGCGGTGGCGGAGACCCAGTACTTC.

This clonotype came up many times. The chain combines TRBV12-3 or TRBV12-4 with TRBJ2-5; 7 bases align to TRBD1. The CDR3 is 14 residues long. V dropped 6 bases and J dropped 5; count of bases not matched to a gene: 9. CDR3 DNA: TGTGCCAGCAGGCCCTCAGGGGGTCGCGAGACCCAGTACTTC. This codes for CASRPSGGRETQYF.

The sample holds many counts of this clonotype. The rearrangement joins TRBV10-3 to TRBJ1-1; TRBD1 matches 12 bases. V was pared by 6 bases and J by 8 bases, with 10 bases of the junction left unmatched. The CDR3 has 15 amino acids. Germline V gives CDR1 ENHRY, CDR2 SYGVKD. CDR3 residues: CAISSLTGTGGEAFF. As DNA, the CDR3 is TGTGCCATCAGCTCCTTGACCGGGACAGGGGGCGAAGCTTTCTTT.

This clonotype was observed a handful of times. The genes are TRBV5-1 and TRBJ1-3; D not resolved. Trimming left V 3 bases short and J 2 bases short, with 15 bases between. CDR3 length: 16 amino acids. Germline V gene sequence: CDR1 SGHRS, CDR2 YFSETQ. CDR3 coding DNA: TGCGCCAGCAGCTCCGGTGCGGTTTTGGCTGGAAACACCATATATTTT. Translating it yields CASSSGAVLAGNTIYF. The whole variable domain, filled in from reference TRBV5-1 and TRBJ1-3, reads KAGVTQTPRYLIKTRGQQVTLSCSPISGHRSVSWYQQTPGQGLQFLFEYFSETQRNKGNFPGRFSGRQFSNSRSEMNVSTLELGDSALYLCASSSGAVLAGNTIYFGEGSWLTVV.

This clonotype was detected ten times or more. V gene TRBV27 combines with J gene TRBJ1-1; D remains ambiguous. V lost 5 bases and J lost 10, with 17 bases in between. The CDR3 has 13 residues. Germline V gene sequence: CDR1 MNHEY, CDR2 SMNVEV (reference sequence). The CDR3 protein is CASSLRQATTAFF. DNA of the CDR3: TGTGCCAGCAGTCTGCGGCAGGCCACCACAGCTTTCTTT.

This clonotype was seen ten or more times. The CDR3 sequence is CASSFRDRDYEQYF. In DNA form, the CDR3 reads TGTGCCAGCAGTTTCAGGGACAGGGACTACGAGCAGTACTTC. The rearrangement uses TRBV12-3 or TRBV12-4 and TRBJ2-7, with 9 bases fitting TRBD1. The trim removed 3 bases at V and 3 bases at J, leaving 3 bases unmatched. The CDR3 runs 14 residues.